These T cell receptor beta chains were read from a single sample in a study of cytomegalovirus exposure and HLA in healthy donors. Only in-frame clones appear in the TCRdb table, and some are missing; sequencing was by immunoSEQ multiplex PCR. The table records tens of thousands of clones, roughly 95% of them present only once. Sequenced input: PBMCs. The receptors stem from a woman aged 18-35 years in good health and CMV-seronegative. Each CDR3 is given with its conserved first and last residue. A D gene is named only where the DNA matches it firmly. Not every row has a clone size; where given, it reads once, few, many or a size class.

size: once; V: TRBV28; D: TRBD1; J: TRBJ1-1; DNA: TGTGCCAGCTATAGGAGGGGGCGAACTGAAGCTTTCTTT; CDR3: CASYRRGRTEAFF
size: -; V: TRBV5-1; D: TRBD2; J: TRBJ2-3; DNA: TGCGCCAGCAGCGCCACTAGCGGGGGCACAGATACGCAGTATTTT; CDR3: CASSATSGGTDTQYF
size: -; V: TRBV25-1; D: -; J: TRBJ1-6; DNA: TGTGCCAGCAGTGAATCCCCAACCGGACTCAATTCACCCCTCCACTTT; CDR3: CASSESPTGLNSPLHF
size: -; V: TRBV9; D: TRBD1; J: TRBJ2-5; DNA: TGTGCCAGCAGCGTAGCTAGGCAGGGGGCCAGGGAGACCCAGTACTTC; CDR3: CASSVARQGARETQYF
size: -; V: TRBV5-1; D: TRBD1; J: TRBJ1-4; DNA: TGCGCCAGCATTCAGGGGGCCTATGAAAAACTGTTTTTT; CDR3: CASIQGAYEKLFF
size: -; V: TRBV27; D: -; J: TRBJ1-5; DNA: TGTGCCAGCAGTTCAGAATCGGGACTCCAGCCCCAGCATTTT; CDR3: CASSSESGLQPQHF
size: -; V: TRBV11-3; D: -; J: TRBJ2-1; DNA: TGTGCCAGCAGCTTAGAGCGGGACAATGAGCAGTTCTTC; CDR3: CASSLERDNEQFF
size: -; V: TRBV27; D: -; J: TRBJ1-4; DNA: TGTGCCAGCAGTTCAACCAGGACAGCAACTAATGAAAAACTGTTTTTT; CDR3: CASSSTRTATNEKLFF
size: -; V: TRBV19; D: -; J: TRBJ1-4; DNA: TGTGCCAGTAGTTGGAAGGGGGTGCAACTGTTTTTT; CDR3: CASSWKGVQLFF
size: -; V: TRBV2; D: TRBD1; J: TRBJ2-7; DNA: TGTGCCAGCAGTGAACAGGGGGCCCACGAGCAGTACTTC; CDR3: CASSEQGAHEQYF
size: -; V: TRBV29-1; D: -; J: TRBJ2-3; DNA: TGCAGCGTCAACCGCCGTGGGACTTCTACTAGCACAGATACGCAGTATTTT; CDR3: CSVNRRGTSTSTDTQYF
size: -; V: TRBV19; D: TRBD2; J: TRBJ2-7; DNA: TGTGCCAGTGCGGGACTAGCGGGGAGAGACGAGCAGTACTTC; CDR3: CASAGLAGRDEQYF
size: -; V: TRBV27; D: -; J: TRBJ2-3; DNA: TGTGCCAGCAGTTTTCAGGCCGCACGCACAGATACGCAGTATTTT; CDR3: CASSFQAARTDTQYF
size: once; V: TRBV15; D: TRBD2; J: TRBJ2-1; DNA: TGTGCCACCAGCAGAGGGACTAGCGGGAGTAATGAGCAGTTCTTC; CDR3: CATSRGTSGSNEQFF
size: -; V: TRBV7-8; D: TRBD1; J: TRBJ1-1; DNA: TGTGCCAGCAGCTTCCTGACAGGGACACCCAATCTGAACACTGAAGCTTTCTTT; CDR3: CASSFLTGTPNLNTEAFF